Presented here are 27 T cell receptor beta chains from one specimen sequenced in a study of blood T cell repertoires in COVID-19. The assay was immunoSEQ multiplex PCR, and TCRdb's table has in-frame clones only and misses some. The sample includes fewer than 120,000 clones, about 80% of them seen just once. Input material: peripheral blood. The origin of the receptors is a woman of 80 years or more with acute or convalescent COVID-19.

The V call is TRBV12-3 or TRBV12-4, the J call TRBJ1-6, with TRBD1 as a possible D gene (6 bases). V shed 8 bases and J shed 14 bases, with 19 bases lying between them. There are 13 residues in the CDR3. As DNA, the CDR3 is TGTGCCAGCGGGGACATGACCCTTGGGACCCTCCACTTT. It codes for CASGDMTLGTLHF.

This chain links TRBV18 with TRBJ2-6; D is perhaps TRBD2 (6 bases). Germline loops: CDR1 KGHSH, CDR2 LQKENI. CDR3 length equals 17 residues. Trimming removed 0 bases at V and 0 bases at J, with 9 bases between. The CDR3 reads CASSPPLTSSGANVLTF. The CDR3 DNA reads TGTGCCAGCTCACCACCGCTGACTAGCTCTGGGGCCAACGTCCTGACTTTC.

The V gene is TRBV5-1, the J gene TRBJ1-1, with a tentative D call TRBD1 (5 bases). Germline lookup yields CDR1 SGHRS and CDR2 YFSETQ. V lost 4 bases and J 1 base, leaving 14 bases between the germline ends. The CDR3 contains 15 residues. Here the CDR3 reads CASSILGQGNTEAFF. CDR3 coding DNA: TGCGCCAGCAGCATATTGGGGCAGGGGAACACTGAAGCTTTCTTT.

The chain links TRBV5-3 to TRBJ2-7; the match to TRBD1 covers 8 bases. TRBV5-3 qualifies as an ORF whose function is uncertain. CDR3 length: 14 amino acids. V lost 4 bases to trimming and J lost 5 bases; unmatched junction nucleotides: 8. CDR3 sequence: CARSKRTGRHEQYF. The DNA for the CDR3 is TGTGCCAGAAGCAAAAGGACAGGGCGGCACGAGCAGTACTTC.

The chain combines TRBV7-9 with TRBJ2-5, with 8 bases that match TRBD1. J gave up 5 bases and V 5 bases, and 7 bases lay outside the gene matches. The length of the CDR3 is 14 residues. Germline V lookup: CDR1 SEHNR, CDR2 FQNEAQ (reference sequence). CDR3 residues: CASSQTGVGETQYF. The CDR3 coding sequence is TGTGCCAGCAGCCAGACAGGGGTGGGGGAGACCCAGTACTTC.

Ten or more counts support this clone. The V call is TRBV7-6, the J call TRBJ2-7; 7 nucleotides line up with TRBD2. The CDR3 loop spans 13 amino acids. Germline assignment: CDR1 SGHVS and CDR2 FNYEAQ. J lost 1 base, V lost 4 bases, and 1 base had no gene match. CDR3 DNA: TGTGCCAGCAGCTCCGGGGGGTCCTACGAGCAGTACTTC. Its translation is CASSSGGSYEQYF.

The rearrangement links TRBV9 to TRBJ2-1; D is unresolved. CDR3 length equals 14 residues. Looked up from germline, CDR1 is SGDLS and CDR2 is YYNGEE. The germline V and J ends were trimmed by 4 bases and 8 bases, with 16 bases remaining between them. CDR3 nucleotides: TGTGCCAGCAGCACAAGTCCCATCGCCGATGAGCAGTTCTTC. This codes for CASSTSPIADEQFF.

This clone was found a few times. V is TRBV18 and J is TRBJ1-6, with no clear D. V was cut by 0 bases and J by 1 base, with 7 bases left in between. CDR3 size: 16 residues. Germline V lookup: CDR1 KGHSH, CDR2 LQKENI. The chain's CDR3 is CASSPPPVSYNSPLHF. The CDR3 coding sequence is TGTGCCAGCTCACCACCACCGGTTTCCTATAATTCACCCCTCCACTTT.

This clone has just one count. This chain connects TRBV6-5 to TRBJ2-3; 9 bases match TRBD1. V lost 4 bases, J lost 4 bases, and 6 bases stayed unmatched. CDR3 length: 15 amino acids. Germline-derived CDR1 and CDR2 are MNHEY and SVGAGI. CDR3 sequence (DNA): TGTGCCAGCAGTTGGGCCGGGACAGGGCCAGATACGCAGTATTTT. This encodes CASSWAGTGPDTQYF.

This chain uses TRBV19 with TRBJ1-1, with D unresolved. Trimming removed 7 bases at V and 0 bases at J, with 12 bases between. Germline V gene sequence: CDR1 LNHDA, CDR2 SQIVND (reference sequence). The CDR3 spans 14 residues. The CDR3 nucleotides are TGTGCCAGTACCGAGGGTAATATGAACACTGAAGCTTTCTTT. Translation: CASTEGNMNTEAFF.

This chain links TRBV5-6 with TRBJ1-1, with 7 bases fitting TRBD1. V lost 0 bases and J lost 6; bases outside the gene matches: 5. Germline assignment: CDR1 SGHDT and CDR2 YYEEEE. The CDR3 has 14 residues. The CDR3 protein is CASSLGQGWSEAFF. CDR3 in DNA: TGTGCCAGCAGCTTGGGACAGGGATGGTCTGAAGCTTTCTTT.

CDR3 bases: TGTGCCAGCAGCTGGACAGCGGAGACCCAGTACTTC. Translating gives CASSWTAETQYF. The chain links TRBV5-4 to TRBJ2-5, with a possible D match to TRBD1 (6 bases). From germline, CDR1 is SGHNT and CDR2 YYREEE (reference sequence). With 3 bases removed from V and 5 bases from J, the gap between germline ends came to 8 bases. The CDR3 spans 12 residues.

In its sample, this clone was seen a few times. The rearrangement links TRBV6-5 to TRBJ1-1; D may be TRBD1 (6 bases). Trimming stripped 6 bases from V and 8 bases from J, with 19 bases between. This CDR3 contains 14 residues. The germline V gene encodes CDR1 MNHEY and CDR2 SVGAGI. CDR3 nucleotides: TGTGCCAGCAGAAGTCAGGGGTTCGTGGTCGAAGCTTTCTTT. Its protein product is CASRSQGFVVEAFF.

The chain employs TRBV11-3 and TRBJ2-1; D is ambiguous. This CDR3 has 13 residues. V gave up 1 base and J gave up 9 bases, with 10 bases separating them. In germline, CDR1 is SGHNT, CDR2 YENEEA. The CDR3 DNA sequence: TGTGCCAGCAGCTTAGGTCCCCGCGGTGAGCAGTTCTTC. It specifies CASSLGPRGEQFF.

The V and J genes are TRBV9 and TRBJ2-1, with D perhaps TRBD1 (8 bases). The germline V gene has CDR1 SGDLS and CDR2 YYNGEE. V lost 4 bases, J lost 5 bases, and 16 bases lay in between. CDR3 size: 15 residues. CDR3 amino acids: CASSSQGGVHNEQFF. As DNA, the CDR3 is TGTGCCAGCAGCTCACAGGGGGGGGTCCACAATGAGCAGTTCTTC. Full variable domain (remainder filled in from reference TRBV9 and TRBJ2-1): DSGVTQTPKHLITATGQRVTLRCSPRSGDLSVYWYQQSLDQGLQFLIQYYNGEERAKGNILERFSAQQFPDLHSELNLSSLELGDSALYFCASSSQGGVHNEQFFGPGTRLTVL.

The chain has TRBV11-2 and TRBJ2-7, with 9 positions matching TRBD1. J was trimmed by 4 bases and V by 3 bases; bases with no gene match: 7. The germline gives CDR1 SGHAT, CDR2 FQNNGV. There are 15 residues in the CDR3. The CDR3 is CASSLVPGTGYEQYF. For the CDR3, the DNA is TGTGCCAGCAGCTTGGTCCCCGGGACAGGGTACGAGCAGTACTTC.

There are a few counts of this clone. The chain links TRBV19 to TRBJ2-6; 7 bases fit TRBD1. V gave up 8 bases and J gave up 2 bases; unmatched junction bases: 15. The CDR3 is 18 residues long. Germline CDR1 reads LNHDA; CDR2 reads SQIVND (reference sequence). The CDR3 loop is CASATVKDRAAGANVLTF. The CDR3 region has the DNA TGTGCCAGTGCCACCGTTAAAGACAGGGCTGCTGGGGCCAACGTCCTGACTTTC.

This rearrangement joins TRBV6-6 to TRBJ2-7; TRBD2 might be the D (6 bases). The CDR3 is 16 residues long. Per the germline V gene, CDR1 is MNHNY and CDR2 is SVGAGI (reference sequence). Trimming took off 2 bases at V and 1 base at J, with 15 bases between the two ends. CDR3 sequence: CASSYPRTEGSYEQYF. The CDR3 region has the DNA TGTGCCAGCAGTTACCCCAGGACGGAGGGTTCCTACGAGCAGTACTTC.

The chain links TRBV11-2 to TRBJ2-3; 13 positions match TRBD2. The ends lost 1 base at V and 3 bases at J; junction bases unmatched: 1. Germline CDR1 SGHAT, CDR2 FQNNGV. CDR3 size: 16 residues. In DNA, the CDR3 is TGTGCCAGCAGCTTAGCACTAGCGGGGGGGACAGATACGCAGTATTTT. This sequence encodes CASSLALAGGTDTQYF.

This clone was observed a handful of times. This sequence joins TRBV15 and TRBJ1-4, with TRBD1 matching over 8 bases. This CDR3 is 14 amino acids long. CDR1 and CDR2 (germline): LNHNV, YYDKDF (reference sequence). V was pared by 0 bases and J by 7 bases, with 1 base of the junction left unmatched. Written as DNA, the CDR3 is TGTGCCACCAGCAGAGACAGGGGGCGTGAAAAACTGTTTTTT. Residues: CATSRDRGREKLFF.

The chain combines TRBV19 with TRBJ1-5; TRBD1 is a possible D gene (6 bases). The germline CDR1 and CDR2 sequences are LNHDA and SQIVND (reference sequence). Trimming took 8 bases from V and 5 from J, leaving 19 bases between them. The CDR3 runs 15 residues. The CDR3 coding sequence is TGTGCCAGTCGTTTAGGGGGGGGTCACCATCAGCCCCAGCATTTT. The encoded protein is CASRLGGGHHQPQHF.

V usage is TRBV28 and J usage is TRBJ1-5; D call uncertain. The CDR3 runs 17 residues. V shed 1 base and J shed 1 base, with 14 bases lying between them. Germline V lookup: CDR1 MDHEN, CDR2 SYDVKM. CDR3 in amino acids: CASSLFSDSVSNQPQHF. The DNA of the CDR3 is TGTGCCAGCAGTTTATTTTCCGATTCGGTGAGCAATCAGCCCCAGCATTTT.

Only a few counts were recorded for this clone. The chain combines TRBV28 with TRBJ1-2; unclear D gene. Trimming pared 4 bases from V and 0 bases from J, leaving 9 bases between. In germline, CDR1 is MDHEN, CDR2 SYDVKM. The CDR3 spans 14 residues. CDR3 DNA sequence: TGTGCCAGCAGTTCCGGGAAGGCTAACTATGGCTACACCTTC. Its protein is CASSSGKANYGYTF.

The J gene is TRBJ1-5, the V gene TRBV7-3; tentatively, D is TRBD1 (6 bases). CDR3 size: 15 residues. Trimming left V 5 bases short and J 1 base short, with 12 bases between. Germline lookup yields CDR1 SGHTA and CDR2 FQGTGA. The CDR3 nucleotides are TGTGCCAGCAGCACGGCCGGGACAAGCAATCAGCCCCAGCATTTT. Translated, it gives CASSTAGTSNQPQHF.

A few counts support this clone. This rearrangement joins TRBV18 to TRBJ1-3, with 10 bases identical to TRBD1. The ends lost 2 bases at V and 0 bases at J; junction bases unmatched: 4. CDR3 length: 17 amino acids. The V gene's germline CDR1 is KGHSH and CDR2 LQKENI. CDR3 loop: CASSPSTGGLSGNTIYF. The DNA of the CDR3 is TGTGCCAGCTCACCATCGACAGGGGGCCTCTCTGGAAACACCATATATTTT.

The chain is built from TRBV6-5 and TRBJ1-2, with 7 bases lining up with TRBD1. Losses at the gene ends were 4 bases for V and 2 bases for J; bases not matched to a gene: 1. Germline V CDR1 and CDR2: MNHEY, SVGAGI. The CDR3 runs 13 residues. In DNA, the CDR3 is TGTGCCAGCAGTTCGGGACAGAACTATGGCTACACCTTC. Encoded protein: CASSSGQNYGYTF.

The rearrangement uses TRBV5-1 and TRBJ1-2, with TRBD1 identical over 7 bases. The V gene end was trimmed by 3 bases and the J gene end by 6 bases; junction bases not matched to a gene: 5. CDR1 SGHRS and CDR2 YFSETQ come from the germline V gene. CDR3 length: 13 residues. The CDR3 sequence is CASSYDRAHGYTF. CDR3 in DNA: TGCGCCAGCAGCTACGACAGGGCGCATGGCTACACCTTC.